Below, 14 T cell receptor beta chains from the same sample are listed, as sequenced in a study of blood T cell repertoires in COVID-19. Libraries were prepared by immunoSEQ multiplex PCR; TCRdb keeps only in-frame clonotypes and omits some of them. In the table there are about 9,300 clones, about 91% of which are singletons. Sequencing was performed on peripheral blood. The receptors were sampled from a woman aged 45-65 years with active COVID-19.

The chain has TRBV18 and TRBJ1-2, with 7 positions matching TRBD1. The V gene end was trimmed by 4 bases and the J gene end by 4 bases; junction bases not matched to a gene: 18. Germline CDR1 reads KGHSH; CDR2 reads LQKENI. The CDR3 length is 18 residues. CDR3 DNA sequence: TGTGCCAGCTCACGAACTCACCCAAGGACAGGCGATCGCTATGGCTACACCTTC. Protein product: CASSRTHPRTGDRYGYTF.

The chain combines TRBV7-6 with TRBJ2-1; 9 bases match TRBD1. The CDR3 runs to 16 residues. V lost 3 bases to trimming and J lost 2 bases; unmatched junction nucleotides: 5. In germline, CDR1 is SGHVS, CDR2 FNYEAQ. The DNA for the CDR3 is TGTGCCAGCAGCTTTTCCGGGACAGGGCCCTACAATGAGCAGTTCTTC. This translates into CASSFSGTGPYNEQFF.

Remarks on this clone: A read error is possible here, since a much larger clone lies one base away. Other DNA sequences from this sample encode an identical CDR3 as well. V gene TRBV6-4 combines with J gene TRBJ1-1; D not certain. V lost 3 bases and J 0 bases, leaving 5 bases between the germline ends. CDR3 size: 13 residues. Germline V lookup: CDR1 MRHNA, CDR2 SNTAGT. This chain's CDR3 is CASSEQLNTEAFF. CDR3 nucleotide sequence: TGTGCCAGCAGTGAACAACTGAACACTGAAGCTTTCTTT.

This chain joins TRBV15 and TRBJ1-5, with D uncertain. Germline loops: CDR1 LNHNV, CDR2 YYDKDF (reference sequence). CDR3 size: 12 residues. V shed 5 bases and J shed 5 bases, with 7 bases lying between them. Here the CDR3 DNA reads TGTGCCACCAGCTTCCCTGATCAGCCCCAGCATTTT. Its translation: CATSFPDQPQHF.

Details on this clone: Other nucleotide sequences in the sample specify the same CDR3. The chain has TRBV4-1 and TRBJ2-7; D is ambiguous. Trimming pared 1 base from V and 5 bases from J, leaving 12 bases between. The germline CDR1 and CDR2 sequences are MGHRA and YSYEKL. The CDR3 has 14 amino acids. The CDR3 nucleotides read TGCGCCAGCAGCCAAGTTCACTTTCCTCACGAGCAGTACTTC. Protein sequence: CASSQVHFPHEQYF.

The chain recombines TRBV6-5 with TRBJ1-4; no definite D call. This CDR3 has 15 amino acids. Germline CDR1 and CDR2: MNHEY and SVGAGI. V dropped 5 bases and J dropped 4 bases, with 14 bases sitting between them. CDR3: CASSNPWRFNEKLFF. CDR3 sequence (DNA): TGTGCCAGCAGTAACCCCTGGAGGTTTAATGAAAAACTGTTTTTT.

This clone has a handful of counts. The chain couples TRBV7-9 to TRBJ1-5, with 8 bases matching TRBD1. The CDR3 is 15 amino acids. V was clipped by 5 bases and J by 3 bases; unmatched bases: 6. In germline, CDR1 is SEHNR, CDR2 FQNEAQ (reference sequence). CDR3: CASSDGQGFNQPQHF. The CDR3 DNA reads as TGTGCCAGCAGCGACGGACAGGGCTTCAATCAGCCCCAGCATTTT.

The chain carries TRBV7-9 and TRBJ1-1; D gene unclear. Trimming took off 4 bases at V and 1 base at J, with 13 bases between the two ends. There are 15 residues in the CDR3. CDR1 is SEHNR, CDR2 FQNEAQ, per germline (reference sequence). CDR3 loop: CASSSIPAGNTEAFF. DNA of the CDR3: TGTGCCAGCAGCTCCATACCTGCAGGGAACACTGAAGCTTTCTTT. Full variable domain (remainder filled in from reference TRBV7-9 and TRBJ1-1): DTGVSQNPRHKITKRGQNVTFRCDPISEHNRLYWYRQTLGQGPEFLTYFQNEAQLEKSRLLSDRFSAERPKGSFSTLEIQRTEQGDSAMYLCASSSIPAGNTEAFFGQGTRLTVV.

V and J are TRBV7-9 and TRBJ2-1; 7 positions match TRBD2. CDR3 size: 14 residues. Trimming removed 1 base from V and 6 bases from J; junction bases left unmatched: 3. Germline CDR1 SEHNR, CDR2 FQNEAQ (reference sequence). The CDR3 nucleotides are TGTGCCAGCAGCTTAGTCGGACTAGGCAATGAGCAGTTCTTC. Translated, it gives CASSLVGLGNEQFF.

V and J are TRBV5-1 and TRBJ2-1; 10 bases fit TRBD2. Germline CDR1 and CDR2: SGHRS and YFSETQ. The CDR3 spans 14 residues. J lost 10 bases, V lost 2 bases, and 6 bases had no gene match. CDR3 sequence (DNA): TGCGCCAGCAGCTTCTCTAGCGGGAGCGGAGAGCAGTTCTTC. Its protein product is CASSFSSGSGEQFF. Complete variable domain (other parts from reference TRBV5-1 and TRBJ2-1): KAGVTQTPRYLIKTRGQQVTLSCSPISGHRSVSWYQQTPGQGLQFLFEYFSETQRNKGNFPGRFSGRQFSNSRSEMNVSTLELGDSALYLCASSFSSGSGEQFFGPGTRLTVL.

The J gene is TRBJ2-2, the V gene TRBV30, with no clear D. V gave up 3 bases and J gave up 6 bases, with 5 bases separating them. The germline CDR1 and CDR2 sequences are GTSNPN and SVGIG (reference sequence). There are 11 residues in the CDR3. As DNA, the CDR3 is TGTGCCTGGAGCTTCGCCGGGGAGCTGTTTTTT. Translated: CAWSFAGELFF.

The chain couples TRBV5-4 to TRBJ2-6, with 7 bases aligning to TRBD1. The CDR3 length is 16 residues. Germline trimming cut 3 bases from V and 3 bases from J; bases unmatched to any gene: 6. The germline CDR1 and CDR2 sequences are SGHNT and YYREEE (reference sequence). CDR3 sequence: CASSSLTGFGANVLTF. The CDR3 DNA sequence: TGTGCCAGCAGCTCCCTGACAGGGTTTGGGGCCAACGTCCTGACTTTC.

This sequence joins TRBV6-5 and TRBJ2-5; 7 bases fit TRBD1. Germline-derived CDR1 and CDR2 are MNHEY and SVGAGI. CDR3 length equals 15 residues. After removal of 2 bases from V and 4 bases from J, the junction contained 7 bases not matched to a gene. The CDR3 reads CASSYHTGQLETQYF. The CDR3 coding sequence is TGTGCCAGCAGTTACCACACGGGACAGCTAGAGACCCAGTACTTC.

The chain carries TRBV5-1 and TRBJ1-2; D is perhaps TRBD1 (6 bases). Germline CDR1 SGHRS, CDR2 YFSETQ. The length of the CDR3 is 16 residues. V lost 0 bases and J 4 bases, leaving 16 bases between the germline ends. CDR3 sequence (DNA): TGCGCCAGCAGCTTGGGCGGGGGGGCGAGGACCTATGGCTACACCTTC. Residues: CASSLGGGARTYGYTF.